This entry describes one T cell receptor beta chain. Its cognate antigen is unknown. This sample is part of a study of cytomegalovirus exposure and HLA in healthy donors. Study information: Roughly 170 million T cells yielded roughly 120 million unique TCR beta sequences in earlier analysis. The early release's HLA-typed donors yielded some 85 million unique TCRs.

PCR was performed using 60 Vbeta and 13 Jbeta primers. Only in-frame clones appear in the TCRdb table, and some are missing; sequencing was by immunoSEQ multiplex PCR. The profile shows hundreds of thousands of clones, over 75% of them singletons. Study observations and caveats: In vitro checks showed that a few CMV-associated chains really do target CMV antigens.

Everyone who donated was a healthy bone marrow donor. This sequence originates from a male donor in good health and CMV-seronegative. Sequenced sample: PBMCs.

The CDR3 DNA reads as TGCGCCAGCAGCCAAAACTCGGGAGATACGCAGTATTTT. Amino acids: CASSQNSGDTQYF. The V and J genes are TRBV4-3 and TRBJ2-3; no clear D. Germline CDR1 reads LGHNA; CDR2 reads YSLEER. Trimming removed 2 bases at V and 5 bases at J, with 8 bases between. CDR3 length: 13 amino acids.